Here is one T cell receptor beta chain with its context. One entry per CDR3 protein results from TCRdb running MiXCR on the 5' RACE reads. The sample yields fewer than 400,000 distinct CDR3 sequences, roughly a tenth seen once. These data come from a study of T cells after yellow fever vaccination. The V end was cut by 3 bases, the J end by 3 bases, with 21 bases between. The CDR3 consists of 18 residues. Germline assignment: CDR1 SSHAT and CDR2 FNYEAQ (reference sequence). This TCR was recovered from a young man who received the YFV17D yellow fever vaccine. The chain employs TRBV7-7 and TRBJ2-1, with a weak D call TRBD2 (5 bases). This specimen consisted of CD4+ T cells sorted from PBMCs, obtained 45 days after the yellow fever booster vaccination. The CDR3 coding sequence is TGTGCCAGCAGCTTTAGAAGGCTCCCCCCCGCGGGCTACAATGAGCAGTTCTTC. As protein: CASSFRRLPPAGYNEQFF. The variable domain in full, completed from reference TRBV7-7 and TRBJ2-1, reads GAGVSQSPRYKVTKRGQDVTLRCDPISSHATLYWYQQALGQGPEFLTYFNYEAQPDKSGLPSDRFSAERPEGSISTLTIQRTEQRDSAMYRCASSFRRLPPAGYNEQFFGPGTRLTVL.